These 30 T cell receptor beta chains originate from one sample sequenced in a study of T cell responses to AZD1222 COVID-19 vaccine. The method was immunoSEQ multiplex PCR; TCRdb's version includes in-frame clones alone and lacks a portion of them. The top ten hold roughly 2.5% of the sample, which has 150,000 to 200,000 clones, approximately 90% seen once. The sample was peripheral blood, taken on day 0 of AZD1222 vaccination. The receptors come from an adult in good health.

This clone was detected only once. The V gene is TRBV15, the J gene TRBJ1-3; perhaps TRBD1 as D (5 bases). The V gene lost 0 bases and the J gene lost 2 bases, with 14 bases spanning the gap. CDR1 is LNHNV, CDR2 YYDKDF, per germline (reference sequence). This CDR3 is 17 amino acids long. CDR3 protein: CATSRDRYAGPGNTIYF. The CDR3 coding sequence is TGTGCCACCAGCAGAGATCGGTATGCAGGGCCTGGAAACACCATATATTTT.

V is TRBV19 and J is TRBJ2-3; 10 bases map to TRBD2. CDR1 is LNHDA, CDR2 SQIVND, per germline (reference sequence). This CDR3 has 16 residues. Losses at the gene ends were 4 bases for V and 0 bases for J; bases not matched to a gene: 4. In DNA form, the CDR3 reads TGTGCCAGTAGTACCCAAGCGGGAGGGAGCACAGATACGCAGTATTTT. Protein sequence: CASSTQAGGSTDTQYF. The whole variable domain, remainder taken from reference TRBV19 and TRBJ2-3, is DGGITQSPKYLFRKEGQNVTLSCEQNLNHDAMYWYRQDPGQGLRLIYYSQIVNDFQKGDIAEGYSVSREKKESFPLTVTSAQKNPTAFYLCASSTQAGGSTDTQYFGPGTRLTVL.

The CDR3 DNA is TGTGCCAGCAGTCTAGGGATAGGTCAGCCCCAGCATTTT. Translating gives CASSLGIGQPQHF. V gene TRBV6-5 combines with J gene TRBJ1-5; D gene uncertain. This CDR3 is 13 amino acids long. Per germline, CDR1 MNHEY and CDR2 SVGAGI. V shed 5 bases and J shed 6 bases, with 11 bases lying between them.

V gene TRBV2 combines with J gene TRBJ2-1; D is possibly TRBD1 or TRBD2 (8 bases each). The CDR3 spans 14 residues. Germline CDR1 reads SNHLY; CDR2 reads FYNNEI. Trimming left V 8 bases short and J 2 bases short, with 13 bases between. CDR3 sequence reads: CASAGGQAYNEQFF. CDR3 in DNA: TGTGCCAGCGCGGGGGGACAGGCCTACAATGAGCAGTTCTTC.

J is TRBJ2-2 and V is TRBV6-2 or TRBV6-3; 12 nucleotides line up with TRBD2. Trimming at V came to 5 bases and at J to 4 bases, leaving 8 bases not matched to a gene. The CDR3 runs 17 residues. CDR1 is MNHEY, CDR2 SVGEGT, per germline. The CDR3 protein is CASSRRLAGDTTGELFF. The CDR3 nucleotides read TGTGCCAGCAGTCGCCGACTAGCGGGAGATACCACCGGGGAGCTGTTTTTT.

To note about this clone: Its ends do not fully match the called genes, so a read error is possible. As DNA, the CDR3 is TGTGCCAGCAGGGAAGGGTGGTACGAGCAGTACTTC. It codes for CASREGWYEQYF. The rearrangement joins TRBV2 to TRBJ2-7; D is undetermined. The CDR3 has 12 residues. Germline V lookup: CDR1 SNHLY, CDR2 FYNNEI.

The CDR3 nucleotides are TGTGCCAGCAGTTACTTGCGGAGCCCCCCCTACGAGCAGTACTTC. Translated: CASSYLRSPPYEQYF. The V and J genes are TRBV6-5 and TRBJ2-7; D remains ambiguous. Germline loops: CDR1 MNHEY, CDR2 SVGAGI. This CDR3 has 15 residues. Trimming shortened V by 1 base and J by 2 bases, and 12 bases separated the two germline ends.

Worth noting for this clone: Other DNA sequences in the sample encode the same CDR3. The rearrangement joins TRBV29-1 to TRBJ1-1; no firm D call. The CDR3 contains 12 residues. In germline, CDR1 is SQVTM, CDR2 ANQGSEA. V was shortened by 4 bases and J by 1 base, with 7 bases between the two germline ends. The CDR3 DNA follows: TGCAGCGTTGCGGACGGGAACACTGAAGCTTTCTTT. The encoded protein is CSVADGNTEAFF.

CDR3 coding DNA: TGTGCCAGCAGCTTCACCAGGGGTGGGTCTGGAAACACCATATATTTT. This sequence encodes CASSFTRGGSGNTIYF. The rearrangement joins TRBV7-9 to TRBJ1-3, with a possible D match to TRBD1 (6 bases). The germline CDR1 and CDR2 sequences are SEHNR and FQNEAQ (reference sequence). The CDR3 loop spans 16 amino acids. The V gene lost 3 bases and the J gene lost 1 base, with 13 bases spanning the gap.

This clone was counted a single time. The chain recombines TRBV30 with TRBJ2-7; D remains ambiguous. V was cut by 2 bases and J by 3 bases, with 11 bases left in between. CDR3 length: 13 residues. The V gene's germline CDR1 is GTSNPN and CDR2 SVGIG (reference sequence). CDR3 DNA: TGTGCCTGGAGTCTTACCTATGGCTACGAGCAGTACTTC. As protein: CAWSLTYGYEQYF.

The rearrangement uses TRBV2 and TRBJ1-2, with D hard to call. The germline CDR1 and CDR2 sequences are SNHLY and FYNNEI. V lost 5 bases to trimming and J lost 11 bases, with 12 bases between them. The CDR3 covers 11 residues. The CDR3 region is CASSFTKGYTF. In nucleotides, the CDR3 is TGTGCCAGCAGTTTCACCAAAGGGTACACCTTC.

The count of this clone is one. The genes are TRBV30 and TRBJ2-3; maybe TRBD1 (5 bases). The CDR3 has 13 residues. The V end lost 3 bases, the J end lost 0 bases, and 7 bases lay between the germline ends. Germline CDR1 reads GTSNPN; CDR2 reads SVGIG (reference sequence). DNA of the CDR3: TGTGCCTGGAGCAGGGCTAGCACAGATACGCAGTATTTT. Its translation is CAWSRASTDTQYF.

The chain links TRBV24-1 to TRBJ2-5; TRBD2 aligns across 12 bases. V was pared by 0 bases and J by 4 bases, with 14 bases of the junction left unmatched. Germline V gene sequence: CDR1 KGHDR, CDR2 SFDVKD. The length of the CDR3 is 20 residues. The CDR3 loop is CATSDLKGASGRARVETQYF. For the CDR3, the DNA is TGTGCCACCAGTGATTTGAAGGGGGCTAGCGGGAGGGCCCGGGTAGAGACCCAGTACTTC.

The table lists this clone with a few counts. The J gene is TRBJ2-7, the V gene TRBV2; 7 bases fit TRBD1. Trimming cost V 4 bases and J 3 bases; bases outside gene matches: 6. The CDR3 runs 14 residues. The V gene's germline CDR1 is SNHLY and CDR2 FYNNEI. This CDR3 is CASSGQGSGYEQYF. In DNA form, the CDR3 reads TGTGCCAGCAGTGGACAGGGATCGGGCTACGAGCAGTACTTC.

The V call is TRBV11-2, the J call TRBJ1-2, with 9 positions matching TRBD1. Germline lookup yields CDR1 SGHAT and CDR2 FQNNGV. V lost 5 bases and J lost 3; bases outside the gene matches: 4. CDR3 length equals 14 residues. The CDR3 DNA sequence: TGTGCCAGCAGCCTCCGGGACAGGGACTATGGCTACACCTTC. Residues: CASSLRDRDYGYTF.

CDR3 nucleotides: TGTGCCTGGAGTGTCGATGGCGTCGGGGAGCTGTTTTTT. It encodes CAWSVDGVGELFF. This rearrangement joins TRBV30 to TRBJ2-2; D unclear. CDR1 is GTSNPN, CDR2 SVGIG, per germline (reference sequence). The CDR3 is made up of 13 amino acids. V lost 0 bases and J lost 7, with 9 bases in between.

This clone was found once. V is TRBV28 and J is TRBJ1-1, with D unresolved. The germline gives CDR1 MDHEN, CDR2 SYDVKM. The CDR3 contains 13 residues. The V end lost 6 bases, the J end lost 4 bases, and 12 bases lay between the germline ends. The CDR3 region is CASRMDLGTEAFF. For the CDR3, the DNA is TGTGCCAGCAGGATGGATCTGGGCACTGAAGCTTTCTTT.

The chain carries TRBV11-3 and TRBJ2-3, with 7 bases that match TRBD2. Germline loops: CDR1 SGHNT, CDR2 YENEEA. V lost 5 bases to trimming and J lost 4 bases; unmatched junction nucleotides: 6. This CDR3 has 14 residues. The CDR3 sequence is CASSTTGGADTQYF. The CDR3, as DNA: TGTGCCAGCAGCACTACGGGGGGTGCAGATACGCAGTATTTT. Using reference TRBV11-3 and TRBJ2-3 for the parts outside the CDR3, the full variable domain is EAGVVQSPRYKIIEKKQPVAFWCNPISGHNTLYWYLQNLGQGPELLIRYENEEAVDDSQLPKDRFSAERLKGVDSTLKIQPAELGDSAVYLCASSTTGGADTQYFGPGTRLTVL.

The CDR3 sequence is CASSLRDRGPYEQYF. The CDR3 bases are TGTGCCAGCAGCCTCCGGGACAGGGGACCCTACGAGCAGTACTTC. The genes are TRBV6-5 and TRBJ2-7; 10 bases are a match to TRBD1. Germline V gene data show CDR1 as MNHEY and CDR2 as SVGAGI. With 6 bases clipped from V and 2 bases from J, the junction kept 7 bases outside the gene matches. This CDR3 is built from 15 residues.

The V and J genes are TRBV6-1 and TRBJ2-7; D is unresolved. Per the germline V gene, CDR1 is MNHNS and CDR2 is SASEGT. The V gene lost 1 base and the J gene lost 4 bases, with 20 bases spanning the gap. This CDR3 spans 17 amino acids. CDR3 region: CASSEGVRLYDSYEQYF. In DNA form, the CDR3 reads TGTGCCAGCAGTGAAGGTGTACGCCTTTATGACTCTTACGAGCAGTACTTC.

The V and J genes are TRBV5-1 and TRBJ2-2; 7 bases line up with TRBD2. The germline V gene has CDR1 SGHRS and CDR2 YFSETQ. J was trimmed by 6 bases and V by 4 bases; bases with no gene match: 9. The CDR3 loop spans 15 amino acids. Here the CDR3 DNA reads TGCGCCAGCAGCGGGGGACTATACTTGTCCGGGGAGCTGTTTTTT. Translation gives CASSGGLYLSGELFF.

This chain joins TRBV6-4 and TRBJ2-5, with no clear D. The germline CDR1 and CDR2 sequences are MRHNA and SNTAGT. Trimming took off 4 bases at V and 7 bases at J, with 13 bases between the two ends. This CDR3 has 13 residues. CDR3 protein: CASSAQDGGTQYF. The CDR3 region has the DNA TGTGCCAGCAGTGCCCAGGACGGTGGGACCCAGTACTTC.

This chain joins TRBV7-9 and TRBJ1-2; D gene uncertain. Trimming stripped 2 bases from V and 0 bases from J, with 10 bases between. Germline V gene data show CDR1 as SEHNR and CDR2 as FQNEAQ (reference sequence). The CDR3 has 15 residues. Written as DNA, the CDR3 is TGTGCCAGCAGCTTATTGGGGATATCTAACTATGGCTACACCTTC. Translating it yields CASSLLGISNYGYTF.

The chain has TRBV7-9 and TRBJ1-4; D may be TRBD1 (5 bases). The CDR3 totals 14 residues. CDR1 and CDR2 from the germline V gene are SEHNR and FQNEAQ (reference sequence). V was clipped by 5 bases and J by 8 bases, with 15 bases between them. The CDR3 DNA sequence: TGTGCCAGCAGCCCTAAGGGGTTGTGGGAAAAACTGTTTTTT. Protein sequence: CASSPKGLWEKLFF. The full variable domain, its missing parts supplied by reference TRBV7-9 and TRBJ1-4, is DTGVSQNPRHKITKRGQNVTFRCDPISEHNRLYWYRQTLGQGPEFLTYFQNEAQLEKSRLLSDRFSAERPKGSFSTLEIQRTEQGDSAMYLCASSPKGLWEKLFFGSGTQLSVL.

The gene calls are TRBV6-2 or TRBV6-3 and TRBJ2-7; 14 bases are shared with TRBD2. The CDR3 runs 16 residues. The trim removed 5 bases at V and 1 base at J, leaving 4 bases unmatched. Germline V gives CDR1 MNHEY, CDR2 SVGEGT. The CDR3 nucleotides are TGTGCCAGCAGTGGGACTAGCGGGAGAGTTTCCTACGAGCAGTACTTC. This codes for CASSGTSGRVSYEQYF.

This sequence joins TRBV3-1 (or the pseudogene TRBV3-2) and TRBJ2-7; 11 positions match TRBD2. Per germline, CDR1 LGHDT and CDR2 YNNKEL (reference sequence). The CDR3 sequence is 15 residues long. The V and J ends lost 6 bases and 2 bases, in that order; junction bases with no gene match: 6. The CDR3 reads CASRGTSGGPYEQYF. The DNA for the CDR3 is TGTGCCAGCAGAGGGACTAGCGGAGGCCCCTACGAGCAGTACTTC.

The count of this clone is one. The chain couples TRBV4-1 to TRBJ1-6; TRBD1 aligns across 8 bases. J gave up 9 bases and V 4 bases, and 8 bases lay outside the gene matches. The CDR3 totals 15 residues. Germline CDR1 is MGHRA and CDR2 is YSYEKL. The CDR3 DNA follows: TGCGCCAGCAGCCTTAGGACAGGGTCATTTTCACCCCTCCACTTT. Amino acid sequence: CASSLRTGSFSPLHF.

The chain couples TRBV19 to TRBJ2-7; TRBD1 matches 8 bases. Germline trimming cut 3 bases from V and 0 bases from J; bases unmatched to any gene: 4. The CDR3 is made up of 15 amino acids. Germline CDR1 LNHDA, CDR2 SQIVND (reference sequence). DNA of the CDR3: TGTGCCAGTAGTATCCCCGGGACAGGCTCCTACGAGCAGTACTTC. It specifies CASSIPGTGSYEQYF. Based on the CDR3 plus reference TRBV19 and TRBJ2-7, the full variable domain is DGGITQSPKYLFRKEGQNVTLSCEQNLNHDAMYWYRQDPGQGLRLIYYSQIVNDFQKGDIAEGYSVSREKKESFPLTVTSAQKNPTAFYLCASSIPGTGSYEQYFGPGTRLTVT.

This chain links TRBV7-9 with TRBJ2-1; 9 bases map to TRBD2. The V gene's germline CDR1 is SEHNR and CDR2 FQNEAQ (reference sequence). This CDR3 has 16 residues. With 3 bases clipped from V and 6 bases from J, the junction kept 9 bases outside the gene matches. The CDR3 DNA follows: TGTGCCAGCAGCTTTTTCTTAGGGCGGGAGGGCAATGAGCAGTTCTTC. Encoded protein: CASSFFLGREGNEQFF.

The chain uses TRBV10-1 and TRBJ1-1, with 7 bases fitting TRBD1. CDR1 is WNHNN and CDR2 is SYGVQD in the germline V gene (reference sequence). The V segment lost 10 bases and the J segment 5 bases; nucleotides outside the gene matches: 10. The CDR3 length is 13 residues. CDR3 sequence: CATTTGQGTEAFF. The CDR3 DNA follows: TGCGCCACCACGACAGGGCAGGGAACTGAAGCTTTCTTT.